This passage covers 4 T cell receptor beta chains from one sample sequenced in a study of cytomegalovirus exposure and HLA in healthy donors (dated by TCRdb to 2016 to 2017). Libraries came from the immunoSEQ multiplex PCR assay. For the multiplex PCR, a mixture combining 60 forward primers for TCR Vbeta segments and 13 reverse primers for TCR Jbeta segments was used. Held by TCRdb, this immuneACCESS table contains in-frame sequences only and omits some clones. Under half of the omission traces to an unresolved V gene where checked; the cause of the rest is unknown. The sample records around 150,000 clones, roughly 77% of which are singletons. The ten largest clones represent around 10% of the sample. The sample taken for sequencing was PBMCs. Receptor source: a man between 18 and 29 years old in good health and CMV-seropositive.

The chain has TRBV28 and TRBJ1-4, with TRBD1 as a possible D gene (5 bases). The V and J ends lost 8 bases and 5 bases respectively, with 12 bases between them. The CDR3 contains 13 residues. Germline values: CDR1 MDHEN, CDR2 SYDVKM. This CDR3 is CASGEQVNEKLFF. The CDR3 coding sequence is TGTGCCAGCGGAGAACAGGTGAATGAAAAACTGTTTTTT.

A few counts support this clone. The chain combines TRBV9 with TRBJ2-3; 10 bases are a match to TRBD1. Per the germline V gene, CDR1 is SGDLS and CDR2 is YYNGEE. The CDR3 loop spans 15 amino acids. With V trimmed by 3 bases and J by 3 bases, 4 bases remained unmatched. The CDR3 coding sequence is TGTGCCAGCAGCGCCGGGACAGGGGATACAGATACGCAGTATTTT. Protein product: CASSAGTGDTDTQYF.

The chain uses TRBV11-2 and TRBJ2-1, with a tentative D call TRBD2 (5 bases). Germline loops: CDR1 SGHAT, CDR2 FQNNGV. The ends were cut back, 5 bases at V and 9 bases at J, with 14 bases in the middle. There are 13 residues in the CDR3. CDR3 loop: CASSAQLVVEQFF. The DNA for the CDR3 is TGTGCCAGCAGCGCGCAACTAGTGGTTGAGCAGTTCTTC.

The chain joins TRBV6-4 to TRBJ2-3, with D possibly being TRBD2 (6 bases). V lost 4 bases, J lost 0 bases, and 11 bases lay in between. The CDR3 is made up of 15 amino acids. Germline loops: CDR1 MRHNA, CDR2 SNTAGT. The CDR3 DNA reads TGTGCCAGCAGTGTTTCGCGGGGTAGCACAGATACGCAGTATTTT. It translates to CASSVSRGSTDTQYF.